This T cell receptor (beta chain) is drawn from a study of blood T cell repertoires in COVID-19. In the study overall: The United States, Italy and Spain supplied acute and convalescent COVID-19 samples. Nucleic acid was either cDNA or gDNA, and it came from T cells, B-cell-depleted T cells, or PBMCs.

The authors' processing: Nucleated cell counts were estimated from reference gene primer amplification. Assay used: immunoSEQ multiplex PCR; TCRdb lists only in-frame clones, some missing. That table gives V, J and clone size, and the DNA gave D and trimming. The profile shows 65,000 to 90,000 clones, around 84% of them singletons. The sequencing sample was made of peripheral blood. This clonotype originated in an elderly woman in a cohort sampled during active or convalescent COVID-19.

CDR3 protein: CASRGLAGLSYEQYF. The CDR3, as DNA: TGTGCCAGCAGGGGACTAGCGGGCCTCTCCTACGAGCAGTACTTC. The chain carries TRBV6-5 and TRBJ2-7, with TRBD2 matching 12 bases. V lost 6 bases and J lost 0; bases outside the gene matches: 3. The CDR3 loop spans 15 amino acids. The germline gives CDR1 MNHEY, CDR2 SVGAGI.